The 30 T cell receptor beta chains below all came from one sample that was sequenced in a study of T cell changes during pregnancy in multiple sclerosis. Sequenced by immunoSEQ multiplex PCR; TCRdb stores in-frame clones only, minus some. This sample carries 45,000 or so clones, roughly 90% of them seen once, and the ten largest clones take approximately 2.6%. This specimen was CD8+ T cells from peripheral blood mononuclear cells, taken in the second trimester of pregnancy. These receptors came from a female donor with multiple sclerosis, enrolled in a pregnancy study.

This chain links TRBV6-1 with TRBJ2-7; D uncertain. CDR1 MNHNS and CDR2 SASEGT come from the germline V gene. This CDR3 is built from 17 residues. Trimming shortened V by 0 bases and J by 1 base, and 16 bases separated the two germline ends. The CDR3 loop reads CASSEASWAVRSYEQYF. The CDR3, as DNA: TGTGCCAGCAGTGAAGCCAGCTGGGCAGTTCGATCCTACGAGCAGTACTTC.

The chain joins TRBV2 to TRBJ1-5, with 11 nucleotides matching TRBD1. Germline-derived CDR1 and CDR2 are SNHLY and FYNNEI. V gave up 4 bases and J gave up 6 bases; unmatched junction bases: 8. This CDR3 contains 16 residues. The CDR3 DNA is TGTGCCAGCAGTGCCCCAGGACAGGGGGCCGTTCAGCCCCAGCATTTT. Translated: CASSAPGQGAVQPQHF.

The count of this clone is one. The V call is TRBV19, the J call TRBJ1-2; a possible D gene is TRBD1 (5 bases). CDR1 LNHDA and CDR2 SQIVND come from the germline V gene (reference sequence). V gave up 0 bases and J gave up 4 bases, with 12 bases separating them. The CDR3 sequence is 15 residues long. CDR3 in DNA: TGTGCCAGTAGTATAGATCGTGGGGGGTTCTATGGCTACACCTTC. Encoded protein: CASSIDRGGFYGYTF.

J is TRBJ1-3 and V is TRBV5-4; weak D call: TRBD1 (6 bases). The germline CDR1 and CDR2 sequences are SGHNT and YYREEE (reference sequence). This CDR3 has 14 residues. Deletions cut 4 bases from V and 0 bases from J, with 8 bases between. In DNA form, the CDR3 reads TGTGCCAGCAGCCTACAGGGCTCTGGAAACACCATATATTTT. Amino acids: CASSLQGSGNTIYF.

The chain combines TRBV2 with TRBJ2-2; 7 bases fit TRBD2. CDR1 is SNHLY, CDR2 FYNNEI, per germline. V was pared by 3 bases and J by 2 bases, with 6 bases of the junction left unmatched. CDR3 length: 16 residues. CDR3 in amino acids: CASSEVASGNTGELFF. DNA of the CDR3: TGTGCCAGCAGTGAGGTGGCTAGCGGCAACACCGGGGAGCTGTTTTTT. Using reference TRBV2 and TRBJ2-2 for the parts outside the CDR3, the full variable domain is EPEVTQTPSHQVTQMGQEVILRCVPISNHLYFYWYRQILGQKVEFLVSFYNNEISEKSEIFDDQFSVERPDGSNFTLKIRSTKLEDSAMYFCASSEVASGNTGELFFGEGSRLTVL.

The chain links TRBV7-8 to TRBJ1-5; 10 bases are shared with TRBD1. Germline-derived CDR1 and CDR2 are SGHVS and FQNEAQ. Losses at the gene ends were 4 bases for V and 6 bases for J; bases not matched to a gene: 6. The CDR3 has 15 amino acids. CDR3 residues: CASSSSGTGVQPQHF. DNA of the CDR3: TGTGCCAGCAGCTCTTCCGGGACAGGGGTTCAGCCCCAGCATTTT.

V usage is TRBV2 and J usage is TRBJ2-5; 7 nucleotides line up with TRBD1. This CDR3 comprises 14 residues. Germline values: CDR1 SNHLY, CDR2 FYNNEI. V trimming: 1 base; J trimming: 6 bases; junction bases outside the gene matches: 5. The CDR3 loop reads CASSEGTGRKTQYF. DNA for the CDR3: TGTGCCAGCAGTGAAGGGACAGGTCGGAAGACCCAGTACTTC.

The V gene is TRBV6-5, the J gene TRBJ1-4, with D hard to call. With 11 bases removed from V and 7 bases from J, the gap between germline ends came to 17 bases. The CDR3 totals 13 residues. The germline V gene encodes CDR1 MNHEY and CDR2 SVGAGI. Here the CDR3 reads CAAERVDGEKLFF. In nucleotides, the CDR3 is TGTGCCGCAGAACGGGTTGATGGTGAAAAACTGTTTTTT.

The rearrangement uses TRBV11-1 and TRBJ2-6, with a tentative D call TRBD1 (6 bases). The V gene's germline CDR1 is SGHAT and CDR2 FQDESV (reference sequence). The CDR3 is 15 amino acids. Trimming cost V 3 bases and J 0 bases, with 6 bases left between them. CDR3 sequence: CASSLTGSGANVLTF. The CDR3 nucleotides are TGTGCCAGCAGCTTGACAGGCTCTGGGGCCAACGTCCTGACTTTC.

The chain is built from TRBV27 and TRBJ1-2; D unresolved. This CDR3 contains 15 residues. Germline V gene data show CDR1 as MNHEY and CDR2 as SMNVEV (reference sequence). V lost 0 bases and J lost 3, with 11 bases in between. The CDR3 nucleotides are TGTGCCAGCAGTTTATCTCCAGGAGGCGACTATGGCTACACCTTC. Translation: CASSLSPGGDYGYTF.

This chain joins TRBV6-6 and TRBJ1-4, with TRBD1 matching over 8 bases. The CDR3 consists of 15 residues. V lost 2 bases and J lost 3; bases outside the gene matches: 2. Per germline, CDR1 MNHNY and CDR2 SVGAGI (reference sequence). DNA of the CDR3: TGTGCCAGCAGTTACCAGGGGGCATCTAATGAAAAACTGTTTTTT. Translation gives CASSYQGASNEKLFF.

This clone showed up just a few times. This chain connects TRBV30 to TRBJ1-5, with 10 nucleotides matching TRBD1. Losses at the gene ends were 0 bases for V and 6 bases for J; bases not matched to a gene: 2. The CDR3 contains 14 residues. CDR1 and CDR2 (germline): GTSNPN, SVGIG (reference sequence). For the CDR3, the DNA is TGTGCCTGGAGTGTAGGGACAGGGGTTCAGCCCCAGCATTTT. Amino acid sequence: CAWSVGTGVQPQHF.

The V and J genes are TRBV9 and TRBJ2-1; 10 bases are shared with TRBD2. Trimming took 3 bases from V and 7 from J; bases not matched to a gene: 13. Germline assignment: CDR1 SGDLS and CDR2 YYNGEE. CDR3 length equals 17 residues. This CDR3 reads CASSGWTSGGGWNEQFF. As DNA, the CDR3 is TGTGCCAGCAGCGGCTGGACTAGCGGTGGAGGATGGAATGAGCAGTTCTTC.

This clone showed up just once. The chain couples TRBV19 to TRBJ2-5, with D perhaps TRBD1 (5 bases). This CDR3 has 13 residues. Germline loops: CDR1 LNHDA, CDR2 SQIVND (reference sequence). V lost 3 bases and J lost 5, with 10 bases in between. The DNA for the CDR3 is TGTGCCAGTAGTATTTCGTCAGGGGAGACCCAGTACTTC. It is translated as CASSISSGETQYF.

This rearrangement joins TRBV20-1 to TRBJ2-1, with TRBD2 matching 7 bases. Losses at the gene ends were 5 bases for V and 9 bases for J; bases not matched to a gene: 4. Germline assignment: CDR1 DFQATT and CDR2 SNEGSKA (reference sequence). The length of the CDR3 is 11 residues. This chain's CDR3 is CSAPASGEQFF. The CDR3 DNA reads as TGCAGTGCTCCTGCTAGCGGTGAGCAGTTCTTC.

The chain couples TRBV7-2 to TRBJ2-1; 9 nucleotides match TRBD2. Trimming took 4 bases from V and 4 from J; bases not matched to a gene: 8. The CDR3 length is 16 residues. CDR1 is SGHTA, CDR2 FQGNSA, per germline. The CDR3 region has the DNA TGTGCCAGCAGCTGGATTAGCGGGGGTATTTACAATGAGCAGTTCTTC. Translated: CASSWISGGIYNEQFF.

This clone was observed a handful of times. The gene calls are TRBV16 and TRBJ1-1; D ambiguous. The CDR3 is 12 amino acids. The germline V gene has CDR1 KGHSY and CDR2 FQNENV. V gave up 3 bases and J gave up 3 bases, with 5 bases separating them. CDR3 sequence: CASSQGYTEAFF. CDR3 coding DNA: TGTGCCAGCAGCCAGGGCTACACTGAAGCTTTCTTT.

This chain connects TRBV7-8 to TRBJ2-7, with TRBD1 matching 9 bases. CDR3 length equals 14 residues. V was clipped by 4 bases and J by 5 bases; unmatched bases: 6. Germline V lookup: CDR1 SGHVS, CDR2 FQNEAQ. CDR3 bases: TGTGCCAGCAGCTCGGGACAGGGTATCAACGAGCAGTACTTC. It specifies CASSSGQGINEQYF.

As DNA, the CDR3 is TGCAGCGTTGTAGGTACGGACAGGTCCCAAGAGACCCAGTACTTC. Amino acid sequence: CSVVGTDRSQETQYF. The V and J genes are TRBV29-1 and TRBJ2-5; 7 bases line up with TRBD1. This CDR3 comprises 15 residues. V gave up 4 bases and J gave up 1 base; unmatched junction bases: 9. Germline CDR1 reads SQVTM; CDR2 reads ANQGSEA.

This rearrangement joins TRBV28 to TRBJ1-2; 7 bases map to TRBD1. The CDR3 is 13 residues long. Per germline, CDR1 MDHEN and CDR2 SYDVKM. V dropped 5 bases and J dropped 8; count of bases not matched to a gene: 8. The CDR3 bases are TGTGCCAGCAGTGTAGACAGGGTGGGAGGCTACACCTTC. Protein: CASSVDRVGGYTF.

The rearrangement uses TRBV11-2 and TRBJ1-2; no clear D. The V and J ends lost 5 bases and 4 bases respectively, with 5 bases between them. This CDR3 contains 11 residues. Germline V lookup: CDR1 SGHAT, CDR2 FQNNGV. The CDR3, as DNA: TGTGCCAGCAGCGCCAGCTATGGCTACACCTTC. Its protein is CASSASYGYTF. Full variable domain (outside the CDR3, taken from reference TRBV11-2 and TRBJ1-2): EAGVAQSPRYKIIEKRQSVAFWCNPISGHATLYWYQQILGQGPKLLIQFQNNGVVDDSQLPKDRFSAERLKGVDSTLKIQPAKLEDSAVYLCASSASYGYTFGSGTRLTVV.

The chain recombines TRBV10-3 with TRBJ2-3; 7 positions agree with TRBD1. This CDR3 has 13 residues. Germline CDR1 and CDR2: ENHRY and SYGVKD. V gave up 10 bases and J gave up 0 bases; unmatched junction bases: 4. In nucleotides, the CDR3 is TGTGCCACGACAGGGACCAGCACAGATACGCAGTATTTT. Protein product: CATTGTSTDTQYF.

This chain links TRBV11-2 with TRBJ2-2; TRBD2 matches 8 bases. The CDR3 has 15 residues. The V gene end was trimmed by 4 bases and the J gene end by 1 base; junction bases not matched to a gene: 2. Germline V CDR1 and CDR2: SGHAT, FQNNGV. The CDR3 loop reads CASSYSGVNTGELFF. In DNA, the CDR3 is TGTGCCAGCAGCTATAGCGGGGTGAACACCGGGGAGCTGTTTTTT.

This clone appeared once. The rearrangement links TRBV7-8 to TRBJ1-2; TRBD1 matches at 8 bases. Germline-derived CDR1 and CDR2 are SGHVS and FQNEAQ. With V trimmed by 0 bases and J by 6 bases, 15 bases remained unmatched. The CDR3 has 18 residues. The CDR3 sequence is CASSLAGRGRAYLDGYTF. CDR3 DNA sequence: TGTGCCAGCAGCTTAGCGGGCAGGGGGCGAGCTTACCTGGATGGCTACACCTTC. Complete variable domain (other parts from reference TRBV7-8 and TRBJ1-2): GAGVSQSPRYKVAKRGQDVALRCDPISGHVSLFWYQQALGQGPEFLTYFQNEAQLDKSGLPSDRFFAERPEGSVSTLKIQRTQQEDSAVYLCASSLAGRGRAYLDGYTFGSGTRLTVV.

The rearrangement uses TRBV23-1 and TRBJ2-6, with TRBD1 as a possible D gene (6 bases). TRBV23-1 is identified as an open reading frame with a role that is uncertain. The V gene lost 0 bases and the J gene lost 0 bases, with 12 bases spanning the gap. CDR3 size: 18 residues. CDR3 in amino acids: CASSQSAGVLSGANVLTF. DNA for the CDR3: TGCGCCAGCAGTCAATCGGCAGGGGTCCTCTCTGGGGCCAACGTCCTGACTTTC.

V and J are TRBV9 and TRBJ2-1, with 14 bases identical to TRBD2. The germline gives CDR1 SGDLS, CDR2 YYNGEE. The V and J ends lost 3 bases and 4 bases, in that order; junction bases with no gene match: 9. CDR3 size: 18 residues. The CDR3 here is CASSAAGTSGGSYNEQFF. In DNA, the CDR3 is TGTGCCAGCAGCGCAGCCGGGACTAGCGGGGGTTCTTACAATGAGCAGTTCTTC.

The CDR3 sequence: CASSQAGFNEQFF. CDR3 sequence (DNA): TGTGCCAGCAGCCAAGCGGGATTCAATGAGCAGTTCTTC. V usage is TRBV14 and J usage is TRBJ2-1; possibly TRBD2 for D (5 bases). The germline CDR1 and CDR2 sequences are SGHDN and FVKESK. Trimming pared 1 base from V and 6 bases from J, leaving 7 bases between. CDR3 length: 13 amino acids.

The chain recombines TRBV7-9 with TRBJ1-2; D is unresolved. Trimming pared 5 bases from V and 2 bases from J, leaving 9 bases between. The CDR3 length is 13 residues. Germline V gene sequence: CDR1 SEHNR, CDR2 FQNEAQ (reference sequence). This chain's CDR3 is CASSPPGNYGYTF. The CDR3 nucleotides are TGTGCCAGCAGCCCGCCAGGAAACTATGGCTACACCTTC.

The CDR3 coding sequence is TGTGCCAGCAGCGCCTTGACAGGAATGAACACTGAAGCTTTCTTT. Translating it yields CASSALTGMNTEAFF. The chain has TRBV9 and TRBJ1-1, with a weak D call TRBD1 (6 bases). The CDR3 length is 15 residues. Deletions cut 3 bases from V and 0 bases from J, with 12 bases between. Germline V lookup: CDR1 SGDLS, CDR2 YYNGEE.

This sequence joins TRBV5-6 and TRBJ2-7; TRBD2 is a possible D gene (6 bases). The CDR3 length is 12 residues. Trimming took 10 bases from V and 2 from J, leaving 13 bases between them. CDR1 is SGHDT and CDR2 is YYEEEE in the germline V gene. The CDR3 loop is CASAGRTYEQYF. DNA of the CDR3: TGTGCCTCCGCGGGACGGACCTACGAGCAGTACTTC.